This TCR beta chain was identified during a study of OX40 agonist ivuxolimab in advanced cancers. Repertoires were generated with immunoSEQ multiplex PCR, while TCRdb's copy carries only in-frame clones and drops some. The sample includes about 18,000 clones, more than 65% of them seen just once. The sample was CD4+ or CD8+ T cells sorted from blood, taken in a trial of the OX40 agonist ivuxolimab. The sequence came from an adult with an advanced solid tumor such as melanoma, head and neck, liver or kidney cancer.

The CDR3 reads CASSISGSHYEQYF. In DNA form, the CDR3 reads TGTGCCAGCAGCATTAGCGGGAGTCACTACGAGCAGTACTTC. The chain uses TRBV7-3 and TRBJ2-7; 9 positions agree with TRBD2. Germline V gives CDR1 SGHTA, CDR2 FQGTGA. The CDR3 spans 14 residues. The V and J ends lost 5 bases and 3 bases, in that order; junction bases with no gene match: 5.